This TCR beta chain was profiled in a study of technical replicates of blood from a few donors. Using immunoSEQ multiplex PCR, the repertoire was profiled, and TCRdb retains in-frame clones only, with some absent. The table includes roughly 90,000 clones, 94% detected once. Trimming removed 3 bases from V and 2 bases from J, with 13 bases in between. This CDR3 is built from 14 residues. The germline gives CDR1 GTSNPN, CDR2 SVGIG (reference sequence). The specimen sequenced was T cells isolated from PBMCs. This chain uses TRBV30 with TRBJ1-1; D is undetermined. This TCR was sampled from a human donor in good health. The CDR3 DNA sequence: TGTGCCTGGAGAACTCAAGCAGGCAACACTGAAGCTTTCTTT. It is translated as CAWRTQAGNTEAFF.